The rows below give T cell receptor beta chains drawn from one sample of a study of T cells in localized non-small cell lung cancer. Assay: immunoSEQ multiplex PCR; the TCRdb copy retains only in-frame clones and omits some. The table lists about 2,200 clones, around a quarter of them singletons. Sequencing used lung tumor tissue, obtained before any cancer treatment. The origin of the receptors is a male donor at least 60 years old with stage III squamous cell lung carcinoma. Both conserved end residues are part of each CDR3. The order of the fields is CDR3 DNA, CDR3 protein, V gene, J gene, D gene, clone size. The D gene is left open where the match is weak. Clone size appears in some rows only: once, few, many, or a class for an expanded clone.

TGTGCCAGCAGCAAACGAGGGACATCGCAAGAGACCCAGTACTTC	CASSKRGTSQETQYF	TRBV11-3	TRBJ2-5	NA	NA
TGTGCCAGCAGCCGTAGCGGGAGTCGCTACAATGAGCAGTTCTTC	CASSRSGSRYNEQFF	TRBV11-3	TRBJ2-1	TRBD2	medium-sized
TGCGCCAGCAGCCAAGATGGAGGGGTTGGAAACACCATATATTTT	CASSQDGGVGNTIYF	TRBV1	TRBJ1-3	NA	NA
TGTGCCAGCAGCTACCTTGACAGGGGGCTTTCCTACGAGCAGTACTTC	CASSYLDRGLSYEQYF	TRBV6-8	TRBJ2-7	TRBD1	few
TGTGCCAGCTCACCAAGGCAGGGCCCTAACTATGGCTACACCTTC	CASSPRQGPNYGYTF	TRBV18	TRBJ1-2	NA	NA
TGTGCCAGCAGCGTAGAAGCAGCGGAATACAATGAGCAGTTCTTC	CASSVEAAEYNEQFF	TRBV9	TRBJ2-1	NA	medium-sized
TGTGCCAGCAGCTCGATTCAATCTGGGGCCAACGTCCTGACTTTC	CASSSIQSGANVLTF	TRBV11-3	TRBJ2-6	NA	few
TGTGCCATCAGTGAATCGAGGGGGAGTCAAAACATTCAGTACTTC	CAISESRGSQNIQYF	TRBV10-3	TRBJ2-4	NA	NA
TGTGCCAGCAGCCCCTCTCGCCCAGGCGGGGAGCTGTTTTTT	CASSPSRPGGELFF	TRBV9	TRBJ2-2	NA	NA
TGCGCCAGCAGCCAAGAGGGCCAGGGCTCTGGGGCCAACGTCCTGACTTTC	CASSQEGQGSGANVLTF	TRBV1	TRBJ2-6	NA	few
TGCAGCGTTGTCCGACGGTCCTACAATGAGCAGTTCTTC	CSVVRRSYNEQFF	TRBV29-1	TRBJ2-1	NA	NA
TGTGCCAGCAGTTACACCCGTACGGGTGAGCAGTTCTTC	CASSYTRTGEQFF	TRBV6-8	TRBJ2-1	NA	few
TGTGCCAGCGGATCGGGAGGGGGGCCCTACGAGCAGTACTTC	CASGSGGGPYEQYF	TRBV28	TRBJ2-7	TRBD2	once
TGTGCCAGCAGTTACCCCGGGACTAGAGCTGAAGAGCAGTACTTC	CASSYPGTRAEEQYF	TRBV6-8	TRBJ2-7	TRBD2	NA
TGTGCCAGCACCCTCACTAGGGCTAGCGGGAGGAAAGACACCGGGGAGCTGTTTTTT	CASTLTRASGRKDTGELFF	TRBV6-8	TRBJ2-2	TRBD2	few
TGTGCCAGCAGCGCTTCTATGTCTACTGAAGCTTTCTTT	CASSASMSTEAFF	TRBV7-2	TRBJ1-1	NA	few
TGCAGCGTTAGAAGGACATCCTCCAACATGAACACTGAAGCTTTCTTT	CSVRRTSSNMNTEAFF	TRBV29-1	TRBJ1-1	NA	NA
TGTGCCACAAAAATGGCGGGAGGGCCGGAGACGCAGTATTTT	CATKMAGGPETQYF	TRBV10-3	TRBJ2-3	TRBD2	NA
TGTGCCAGCAGCTGGGGACAGTCCTATGGAGGCAATCAGCCCCAGCATTTT	CASSWGQSYGGNQPQHF	TRBV11-3	TRBJ1-5	TRBD1	NA
TGTGCATCTACCGGCAGGGACTACGAGCAGTACTTC	CASTGRDYEQYF	TRBV19	TRBJ2-7	NA	large
TGTGCCAGCAGCGACAGGGAAGATGAAAAACTGTTTTTT	CASSDREDEKLFF	TRBV9	TRBJ1-4	NA	few
TGTGCCACCCGGACAGGGAGCCACGAGCAGTACTTC	CATRTGSHEQYF	TRBV6-8	TRBJ2-7	TRBD1	NA
TGTGCCTGGAGTAGTTCTTTAGAAGATACGCAGTATTTT	CAWSSSLEDTQYF	TRBV30	TRBJ2-3	NA	NA
TGTGCCAGCTCACTAAACAGGGTATATGAGCAGTTCTTC	CASSLNRVYEQFF	TRBV18	TRBJ2-1	NA	NA
TGTGCCAGCAGCCAAGATATCGCAAGCGGGACAGGGAGGAACTGGGCCAGCTCCTACGAGCAGTACTTC	CASSQDIASGTGRNWASSYEQYF	TRBV14	TRBJ2-7	TRBD1	NA
TGTGCTAGTGGTTTGGTAGTCCCTCAACAAGGCTACGAGCAGTACTTC	CASGLVVPQQGYEQYF	TRBV12-5	TRBJ2-7	NA	few
TGTGCCAGCAGCTTGAGCCCCTGGACAGTAACCTACGAGCAGTACTTC	CASSLSPWTVTYEQYF	TRBV11-3	TRBJ2-7	NA	medium-sized
TGTGCCAGTAGTACCCAGGACAGGGGGCACGACGAGCAGTACTTC	CASSTQDRGHDEQYF	TRBV19	TRBJ2-7	TRBD1	NA
TGTGCCAGCAGGGGGAGAGGTAATGAAAAACTGTTTTTT	CASRGRGNEKLFF	TRBV6-8	TRBJ1-4	NA	medium-sized
TGTGCCAGCAGCCAAGGCCTGTACCAAGAGACCCAGTACTTC	CASSQGLYQETQYF	TRBV14	TRBJ2-5	NA	NA
TGTGCCAGCACCTACGGGGACGCCACAGATACGCAGTATTTT	CASTYGDATDTQYF	TRBV6-8	TRBJ2-3	NA	NA
TGTGCCAGCAGGGTAGGACTAGGGGTTAGCGATGAGCAGTTCTTC	CASRVGLGVSDEQFF	TRBV9	TRBJ2-1	TRBD2	medium-sized
TGTGCCAGCAGCCCGTTGTCCGGGACAGGGATAAATGGCTACACCTTC	CASSPLSGTGINGYTF	TRBV14	TRBJ1-2	TRBD1	NA
TGTGCCAGTAGTGGGACAGGGGGTAGCTATGGCTACACCTTC	CASSGTGGSYGYTF	TRBV19	TRBJ1-2	TRBD1	NA
TGCGCCAGCAGCTTGGCCTTACAGGGGGCCTACGAGCAGTACTTC	CASSLALQGAYEQYF	TRBV5-1	TRBJ2-7	TRBD1	NA
TGTGCCAGCAGCTTGTCACAGAATTCCTACGAGCAGTACTTC	CASSLSQNSYEQYF	TRBV11-3	TRBJ2-7	NA	NA
TGCAGCGGGTATACCCCACGCCGGAGGGGCACTGAAGCTTTCTTT	CSGYTPRRRGTEAFF	TRBV29-1	TRBJ1-1	NA	few
TGTGCCAGCAGTGAACCCTACCTGACCGCAAGTACTAACTATGGCTACACCTTC	CASSEPYLTASTNYGYTF	TRBV9	TRBJ1-2	NA	few
TGTGCCAGCTCACCACGCGGAGGAACTAGCAATCAGCCCCAGCATTTT	CASSPRGGTSNQPQHF	TRBV18	TRBJ1-5	NA	NA
TGTGCCAGCGCCCAGCGGCCCAACACCGGGGAGCTGTTTTTT	CASAQRPNTGELFF	TRBV19	TRBJ2-2	NA	NA
TGTGCCAGCAGCCCGACTAGCGGGATCCCCGGGGAGCTGTTTTTT	CASSPTSGIPGELFF	TRBV11-3	TRBJ2-2	TRBD2	NA
TGCGCCAGCAGCCAAGGCTCGACAGCTACCTACGAGCAGTACTTC	CASSQGSTATYEQYF	TRBV4-1	TRBJ2-7	NA	few
TGTGCCAGTACTGGGGGGGCGTACACCGGGGAGCTGTTTTTT	CASTGGAYTGELFF	TRBV19	TRBJ2-2	NA	NA
TGTGCCAGCAGTTTGGGTAGCGGGAGCATAAATGAGCAGTTCTTC	CASSLGSGSINEQFF	TRBV28	TRBJ2-1	TRBD2	NA
TGCGCCAGCAGCTTGGGCTGGGGCTACGAGCAGTACTTC	CASSLGWGYEQYF	TRBV23-1	TRBJ2-7	NA	medium-sized
TGTGCCAGCTCGTTCAGCGGGAGCACAGATACGCAGTATTTT	CASSFSGSTDTQYF	TRBV18	TRBJ2-3	NA	large
TGTGCCAGCAGCGTAAGGACTAGAGGGAACACCGGGGAGCTGTTTTTT	CASSVRTRGNTGELFF	TRBV11-3	TRBJ2-2	TRBD2	few